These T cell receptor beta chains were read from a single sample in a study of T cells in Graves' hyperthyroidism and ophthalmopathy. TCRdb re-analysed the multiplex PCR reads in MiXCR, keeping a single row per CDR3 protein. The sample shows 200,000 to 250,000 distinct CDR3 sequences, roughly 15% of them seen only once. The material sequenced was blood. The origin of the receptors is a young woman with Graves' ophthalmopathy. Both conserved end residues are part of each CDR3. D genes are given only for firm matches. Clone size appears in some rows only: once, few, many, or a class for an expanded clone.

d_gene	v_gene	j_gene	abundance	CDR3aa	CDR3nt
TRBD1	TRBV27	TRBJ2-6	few	CASSFETGTGSGANVLTF	TGTGCCAGCAGTTTCGAAACCGGGACAGGCTCTGGGGCCAACGTCCTGACTTTC
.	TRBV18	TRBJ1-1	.	CASSPQDSLTEAFF	TGTGCCAGCTCACCACAGGACAGTCTCACTGAAGCTTTCTTT
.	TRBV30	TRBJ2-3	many	CAWSHTGPTQYF	TGTGCCTGGAGTCACACAGGGCCAACGCAGTATTTT
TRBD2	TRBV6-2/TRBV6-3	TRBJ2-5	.	CASSWTSVSGETQYF	TGTGCCAGCAGTTGGACTAGCGTCTCGGGGGAGACCCAGTACTTC
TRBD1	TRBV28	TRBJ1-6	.	CASSSPDRPYSPLHF	TGTGCCAGCAGTTCCCCGGACAGGCCCTATTCACCCCTCCACTTT
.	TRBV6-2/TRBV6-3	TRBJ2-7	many	CASSDLEQYF	TGTGCCAGCAGCGATTTAGAGCAGTACTTC
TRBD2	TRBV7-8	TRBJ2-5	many	CASSRSGSAQETQYF	TGTGCCAGCAGCCGGAGCGGGAGCGCACAAGAGACCCAGTACTTC
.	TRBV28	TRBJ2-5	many	CASSPGDREETQYF	TGTGCCAGCAGTCCGGGGGACAGAGAAGAGACCCAGTACTTC
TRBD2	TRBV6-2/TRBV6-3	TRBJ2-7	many	CASSGSASGFYEQYF	TGTGCCAGCAGTGGATCGGCTAGCGGATTCTACGAGCAGTACTTC
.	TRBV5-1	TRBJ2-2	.	CASSLVQVATNTGELFF	TGCGCCAGCAGCTTGGTACAGGTAGCGACGAACACCGGGGAGCTGTTTTTT
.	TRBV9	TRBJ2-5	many	CASSLRERPEETQYF	TGTGCCAGCAGCCTTCGTGAGCGGCCGGAAGAGACCCAGTACTTC
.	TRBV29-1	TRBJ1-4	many	CSVEQGTNEKLFF	TGCAGCGTGGAACAGGGCACTAATGAAAAACTGTTTTTT
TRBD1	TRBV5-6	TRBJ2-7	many	CASSFFTGVHEQYF	TGTGCCAGCAGCTTTTTTACAGGGGTCCACGAGCAGTACTTC
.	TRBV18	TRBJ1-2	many	CASSPGIPHGYTF	TGTGCCAGCTCACCCGGGATTCCCCATGGCTACACCTTC
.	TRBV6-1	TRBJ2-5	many	CASRGAGVLLQETQYF	TGTGCCAGCAGGGGAGCTGGTGTACTCCTCCAAGAGACCCAGTACTTC
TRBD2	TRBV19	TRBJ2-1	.	CASSIDHYLRGTSGRNEQFF	TGTGCCAGTAGTATAGATCACTATTTACGCGGGACTAGCGGGAGGAATGAGCAGTTCTTC
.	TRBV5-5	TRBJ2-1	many	CASSLVAAGIAYNEQFF	TGTGCCAGCAGCTTGGTCGCGGCAGGAATTGCCTACAATGAGCAGTTCTTC
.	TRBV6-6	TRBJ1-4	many	CASSYRWEEKLFF	TGTGCCAGCAGTTACCGCTGGGAAGAAAAACTGTTTTTT
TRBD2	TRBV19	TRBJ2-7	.	CASSIGTSGSYEQYF	TGTGCCAGTAGTATAGGGACTAGCGGAAGCTACGAGCAGTACTTC
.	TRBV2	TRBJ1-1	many	CASSQIRVAAEAFF	TGTGCCAGCTCCCAAATTCGGGTCGCCGCTGAAGCTTTCTTT
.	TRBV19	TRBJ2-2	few	CASSPTGPRPGELFF	TGTGCCAGTAGTCCAACGGGACCCCGACCAGGGGAGCTGTTTTTT
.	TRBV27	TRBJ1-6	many	CASSFEGSYNSPLHF	TGTGCCAGCAGTTTTGAGGGCAGCTATAATTCACCCCTCCACTTT
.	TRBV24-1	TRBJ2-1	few	CATSAAGTYNEQFF	TGTGCCACCAGCGCCGCAGGTACTTACAATGAGCAGTTCTTC
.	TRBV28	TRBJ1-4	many	CASSSVGGKSNEKLFF	TGTGCCAGCAGTTCGGTGGGTGGTAAGAGTAATGAAAAACTGTTTTTT
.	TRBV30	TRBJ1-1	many	CARSSMGTEAFF	TGTGCCCGGAGTTCTATGGGAACTGAAGCTTTCTTT
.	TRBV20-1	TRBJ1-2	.	CSASTGKNYGYTF	TGCAGTGCTAGTACAGGGAAGAACTATGGCTACACCTTC
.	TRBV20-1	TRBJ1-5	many	CSASAPIGGRDQPQHF	TGCAGTGCTTCTGCTCCTATCGGGGGGCGAGATCAGCCCCAGCATTTT
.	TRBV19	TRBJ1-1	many	CASSGSGTLNTEAFF	TGTGCCAGTAGTGGATCCGGGACTTTAAACACTGAAGCTTTCTTT
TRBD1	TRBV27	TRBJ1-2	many	CASSLGQGGSYGYTF	TGTGCCAGCAGTTTAGGACAGGGAGGGTCCTATGGCTACACCTTC
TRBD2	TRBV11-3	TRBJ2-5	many	CASSDLRGWETQYF	TGTGCCAGCAGCGACCTGCGGGGGTGGGAGACCCAGTACTTC
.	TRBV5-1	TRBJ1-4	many	CASSRTGPNEKLFF	TGCGCCAGCAGCCGAACAGGGCCTAATGAAAAACTGTTTTTT
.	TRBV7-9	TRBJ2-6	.	CASSAGLTVLTF	TGTGCCAGCAGTGCAGGACTAACCGTCCTGACTTTC
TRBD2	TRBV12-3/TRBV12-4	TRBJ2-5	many	CASSLARGLARETQYF	TGTGCCAGCAGTTTAGCCCGCGGACTAGCGAGAGAGACCCAGTACTTC
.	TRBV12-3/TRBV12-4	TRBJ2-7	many	CASTTTASYEQYF	TGTGCCAGCACCACGACAGCCTCCTACGAGCAGTACTTC
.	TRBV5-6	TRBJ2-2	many	CASSLSRRDGRDTGELFF	TGTGCCAGCAGCTTGTCTAGGCGGGACGGGCGGGACACCGGGGAGCTGTTTTTT
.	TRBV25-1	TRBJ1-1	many	CASSRGAGVNTEAFF	TGTGCCAGCAGCAGGGGCGCGGGGGTGAACACTGAAGCTTTCTTT
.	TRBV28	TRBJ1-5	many	CASSLQGQPQHF	TGTGCCAGCAGTTTACAAGGCCAGCCCCAGCATTTT
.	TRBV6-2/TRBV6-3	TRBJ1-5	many	CARGAYNQPQHF	TGTGCCAGAGGGGCTTACAATCAGCCCCAGCATTTT
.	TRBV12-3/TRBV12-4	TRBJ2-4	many	CASSLQLAKNIQYF	TGTGCCAGCAGTTTGCAGCTAGCCAAAAACATTCAGTACTTC
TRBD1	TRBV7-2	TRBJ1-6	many	CASSRRTGLYNSPLHF	TGTGCCAGCAGCCGCAGGACAGGCCTCTATAATTCACCCCTCCACTTT